Below, 9 T cell receptor delta chains from the same sample are listed, as sequenced in a study of gamma-delta T cells after stem cell transplantation. TCRdb reprocessed the RT-PCR reads through CATT. This repertoire shows fewer than 3,000 delta-chain clones, roughly 2.8% found once; its top ten account for just over 20%. The sample comprised gamma-delta T cells. The source is a human donor. It is not recorded whose cells these are; they may come from a transplant donor.

This clone is judged large. The identical CDR3 is also encoded by other nucleotide sequences in the sample. The gene calls are TRDV2 and TRDJ1; 11 bases are a match to TRDD3. Germline CDR1 reads GEAIGNYY; CDR2 reads EKD. The trim removed 0 bases at V and 2 bases at J, leaving 10 bases unmatched. The CDR3 loop spans 18 amino acids. The CDR3 coding sequence is TGTGCCTGTGACACCGTTGATGGGGGATACGCAGGGACCGATAAACTCATCTTT. Translation gives CACDTVDGGYAGTDKLIF.

This clone is termed medium-sized. This likely came from a read error, as a far larger clone is one base away. The chain links TRDV2 to TRDJ1, with TRDD3 matching 10 bases. This CDR3 spans 18 amino acids. Trimming took 3 bases from V and 1 from J; bases not matched to a gene: 13. Germline V gene lookup returns CDR1 GEAIGNYY and CDR2 EKD. The CDR3 spells CACDALHRTGGSTDKLIF. The CDR3 coding sequence is TGTGCCTGTGACGCCCTCCACCGTACTGGGGGATCCACCGATAAACTCATCTTT.

As regards this clone: TCRdb's protein for this DNA is that of a much larger clone and differs from the translation at residue 4, likely a read error; the protein shown is the DNA translation. The chain couples TRDV2 to TRDJ1; D possibly corresponds to TRDD3 (5 bases). CDR1 and CDR2 from the germline V gene are GEAIGNYY and EKD. V gave up 5 bases and J gave up 0 bases, with 21 bases separating them. The length of the CDR3 is 17 residues. The CDR3 protein is CACGEVAWAKYTDKLIF. The CDR3 DNA is TGTGCCTGTGGGGAGGTCGCCTGGGCCAAGTACACCGATAAACTCATCTTT.

About this clone itself: The protein that TCRdb holds for this DNA derives from a much larger clone and differs from the translated DNA at residue 11, which likely indicates a read error; the protein shown here is translated from the DNA. The chain joins TRDV2 to TRDJ1; TRDD3 agrees at 9 bases. The CDR3 runs 17 residues. With 3 bases clipped from V and 0 bases from J, the junction kept 10 bases outside the gene matches. Germline assignment: CDR1 GEAIGNYY and CDR2 EKD. The CDR3 sequence: CACDHVGTGGHTDKLIF. The CDR3 nucleotides are TGTGCCTGTGACCACGTGGGTACTGGGGGACACACCGATAAACTCATCTTT.

In the case of this clone: This may come from a read error, since a much larger clone is one base off. This sample includes further DNA sequences coding for the same CDR3. The V and J genes are TRDV2 and TRDJ1, with D possibly being TRDD3 (6 bases). This CDR3 has 18 residues. CDR1 and CDR2 (germline): GEAIGNYY, EKD. The CDR3 here is CACDTLLVAPLGIDKLIF. The CDR3 DNA follows: TGCGCCTGTGATACCCTCTTAGTCGCTCCCCTGGGGATCGATAAACTCATCTTT.

Turning to this clone: Possible read error: a much larger clone is one base away. The V call is TRDV2, the J call TRDJ1; the match to TRDD3 covers 9 bases. The CDR3 loop spans 18 amino acids. Germline CDR1 GEAIGNYY, CDR2 EKD. The J segment lost 0 bases and the V segment lost 5 bases, leaving 15 bases of the junction unmatched. The CDR3 DNA reads as TGTGCCTGTGGCAGACTAGCTGGGGATACGCGGTACACCGATAAACTCATCTTT. Protein sequence: CACGRLAGDTRYTDKLIF.

Regarding this clone: The TCRdb record carries a much larger clone's protein, which differs from this DNA's translation at residue 14; a read error is the likely cause, and the protein listed here is the DNA translation. The V and J genes are TRDV2 and TRDJ1, with 8 bases aligning to TRDD3. Germline lookup yields CDR1 GEAIGNYY and CDR2 EKD. The CDR3 length is 20 residues. Germline trimming cut 6 bases from V and 1 base from J; bases unmatched to any gene: 24. CDR3 sequence (DNA): TGTGCCTGTCTCTCCTTACTGGGGGGTACAAACCTATCCTGCACCGATAAACTCATCTTT. Translated, it gives CACLSLLGGTNLSCTDKLIF.

A word on this clone: The TCRdb protein, from a much larger clone, departs from this DNA's translation at residue 6, likely by read error; the protein shown derives from the DNA. This chain connects TRDV2 to TRDJ1, with 10 positions matching TRDD3. Germline CDR1 and CDR2: GEAIGNYY and EKD. V shed 3 bases, J shed 1 base, and the junction held 13 bases outside the gene matches. The CDR3 runs to 18 residues. In DNA form, the CDR3 reads TGTGCCTGTGACCGACCGGGGGATACGCAAGCCCTCACCGATAAACTCATCTTT. It encodes CACDRPGDTQALTDKLIF.

This clone was recorded a few times. The chain is built from TRDV2 and TRDJ1; 13 bases fit TRDD3. Germline CDR1 is GEAIGNYY and CDR2 is EKD. CDR3 length: 23 amino acids. Trimming took 2 bases from V and 0 from J; bases not matched to a gene: 23. The CDR3 DNA is TGTGCCTGTGACAACCTACTGGGGGATACGCGCAGCCCAAAAATCGCCTACACCGATAAACTCATCTTT. Translation: CACDNLLGDTRSPKIAYTDKLIF.